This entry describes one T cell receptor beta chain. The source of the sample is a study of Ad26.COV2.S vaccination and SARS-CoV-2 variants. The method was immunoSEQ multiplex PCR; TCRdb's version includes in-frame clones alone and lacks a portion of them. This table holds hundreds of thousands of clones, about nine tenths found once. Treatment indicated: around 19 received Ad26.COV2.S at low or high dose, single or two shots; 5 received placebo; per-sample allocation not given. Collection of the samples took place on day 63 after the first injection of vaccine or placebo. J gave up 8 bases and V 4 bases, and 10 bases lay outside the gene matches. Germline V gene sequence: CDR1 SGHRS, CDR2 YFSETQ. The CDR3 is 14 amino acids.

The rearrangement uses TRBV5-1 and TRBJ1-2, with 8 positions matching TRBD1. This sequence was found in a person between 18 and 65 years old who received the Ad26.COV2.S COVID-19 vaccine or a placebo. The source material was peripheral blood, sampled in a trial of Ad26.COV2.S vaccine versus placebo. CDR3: CASSPGTGRSGYTF. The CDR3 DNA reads TGCGCCAGCAGCCCGGGGACAGGCCGAAGCGGCTACACCTTC.